This T cell receptor beta chain is drawn from a study of response to subunit inactivated influenza vaccine. General study findings and limits: The authors proposed limited new T cell recruitment per seasonal influenza vaccination.

TCRdb processed the RT-PCR reads anew with MiXCR; each CDR3 protein has one entry. The sample lists a few hundred thousand distinct CDR3 sequences; 11% to 15% were seen once. As for this clonotype: Its target is not known.

The receptor's source is a man aged 45 to 65 who received an inactivated influenza vaccine. The specimen comprised PBMCs from blood, sampled about 11 days after vaccination.

The CDR3 sequence is CSAAGVRTDTQYF. Here the CDR3 DNA reads TGCAGCGCTGCGGGAGTACGCACAGATACGCAGTATTTT. This chain joins TRBV29-1 and TRBJ2-3; 7 bases are shared with TRBD2. The CDR3 loop spans 13 amino acids. J lost 1 base, V lost 7 bases, and 5 bases had no gene match. The germline V gene has CDR1 SQVTM and CDR2 ANQGSEA.